This T cell receptor (beta chain) originates from a study of T cell repertoires in cytomegalovirus infection. Study results and limitations: Predominance within the ex vivo response was attributable to HLA-C-restricted CMV-specific TCR beta clonotypes.

MiXCR, applied by TCRdb to the reads, yields one record per CDR3 protein. The sample shows around 900,000 distinct CDR3 sequences, about a third of them seen only once. Worth noting for this clonotype: Its target is not known.

CDR3 size: 13 residues. Germline CDR1 and CDR2: MDHEN and SYDVKM. V was pared by 1 base and J by 6 bases, with 9 bases between. The sequenced sample was cultured CD8+ T cells from PBMCs, obtained from culture after CMV antigen stimulation. J is TRBJ1-1 and V is TRBV28; no reliable D call. The sequence was collected from a human donor in good health (CMV status not recorded). Some clones in this sample may be carry-over from other donors' samples. For the CDR3, the DNA is TGTGCCAGCAGTTTATCAGCGGGATCTGAAGCTTTCTTT. It translates to CASSLSAGSEAFF.